This is a list of T cell receptor beta chains from one sample in a study of shared clonotypes between healthy human individuals. Libraries were prepared by immunoSEQ multiplex PCR; TCRdb keeps only in-frame clonotypes and omits some of them. The profile shows about 490,000 clones, about 78% of them singletons. The sample consisted of PBMCs. The receptors were sampled from a woman aged 40 to 50 in good health. Some clones in this sample may be carry-over from other donors' samples. CDR3s leave out the opening cysteine and the closing phenylalanine or tryptophan. The D gene is left open where the match is weak.

>TRBV27|TRBJ1-3|-
ASSLFGGGGNTIY
>TRBV19|TRBJ2-1|-
ASSGFASDRRNEQF
>TRBV7-2|TRBJ1-3|TRBD1
ASSPGGGYGNTIY
>TRBV4-2|TRBJ2-3|TRBD2
ASSQDLVLAGADTQY
>TRBV19|-|-
ASAQWGQGWDEQY
>TRBV7-2|TRBJ2-7|-
ASSHTPAYEQY
>TRBV7-9|TRBJ2-7|TRBD1
ASSPTRTGPYEQY
>TRBV13|TRBJ2-3|-
ASSLGPDSTDTQY
>TRBV30|TRBJ1-4|-
AWSVAQDEKLF
>TRBV4-3|TRBJ2-1|TRBD2
ASSQASTSGGEQF
>TRBV28|TRBJ1-1|-
ASRRGDTEAF